This T cell receptor beta chain is drawn from a study of T-cell memory formation after mild COVID-19. The CDR3 totals 15 residues. Germline V CDR1 and CDR2: SGHRS, YFSETQ. Trimming cost V 4 bases and J 3 bases; bases outside gene matches: 8. TCR alpha and TCR beta cDNA libraries carrying sample barcodes and UMIs were produced by 5'RACE using constant-segment primers. TCRdb fed the 5' RACE reads into MiXCR, producing one record per CDR3 protein. The sample has roughly 170,000 distinct CDR3 sequences, roughly 18% seen once. This clonotype was sampled from a man between 18 and 29 years old who had mild COVID-19 (a few samples of this study predate the infection). Cell type and time point are not known. The sample was PBMCs or a T cell subset sorted from them (not recorded which). This chain joins TRBV5-1 and TRBJ1-2, with 8 bases matching TRBD1. The CDR3 loop reads CASSPTTGGDYGYTF. CDR3 coding DNA: TGCGCCAGCAGCCCGACAACAGGGGGAGACTATGGCTACACCTTC.